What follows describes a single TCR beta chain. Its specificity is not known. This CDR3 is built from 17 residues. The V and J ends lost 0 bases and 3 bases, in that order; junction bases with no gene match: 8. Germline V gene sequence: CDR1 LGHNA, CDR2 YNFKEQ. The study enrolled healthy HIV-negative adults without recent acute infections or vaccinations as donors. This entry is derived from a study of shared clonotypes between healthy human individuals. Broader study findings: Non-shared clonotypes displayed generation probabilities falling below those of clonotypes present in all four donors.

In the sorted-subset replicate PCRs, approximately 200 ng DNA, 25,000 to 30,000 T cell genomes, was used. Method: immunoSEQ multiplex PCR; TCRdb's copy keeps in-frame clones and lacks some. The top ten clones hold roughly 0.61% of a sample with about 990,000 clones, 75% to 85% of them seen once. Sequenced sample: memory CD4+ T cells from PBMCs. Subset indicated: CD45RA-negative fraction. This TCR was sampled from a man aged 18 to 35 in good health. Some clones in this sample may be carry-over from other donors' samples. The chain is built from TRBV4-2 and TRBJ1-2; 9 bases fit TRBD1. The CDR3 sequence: CASSQDRGTGNDYGYTF. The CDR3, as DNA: TGTGCCAGCAGCCAAGATCGGGGGACAGGGAACGACTATGGCTACACCTTC.